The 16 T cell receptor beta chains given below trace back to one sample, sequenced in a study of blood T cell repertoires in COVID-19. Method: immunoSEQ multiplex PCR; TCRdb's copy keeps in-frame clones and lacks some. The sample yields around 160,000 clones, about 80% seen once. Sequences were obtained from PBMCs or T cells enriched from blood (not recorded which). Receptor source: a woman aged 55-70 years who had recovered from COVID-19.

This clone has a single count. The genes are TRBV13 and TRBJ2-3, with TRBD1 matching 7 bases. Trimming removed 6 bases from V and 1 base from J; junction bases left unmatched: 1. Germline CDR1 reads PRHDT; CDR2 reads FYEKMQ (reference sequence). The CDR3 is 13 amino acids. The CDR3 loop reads CASRGQGTDTQYF. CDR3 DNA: TGTGCCAGCAGAGGACAGGGCACAGATACGCAGTATTTT.

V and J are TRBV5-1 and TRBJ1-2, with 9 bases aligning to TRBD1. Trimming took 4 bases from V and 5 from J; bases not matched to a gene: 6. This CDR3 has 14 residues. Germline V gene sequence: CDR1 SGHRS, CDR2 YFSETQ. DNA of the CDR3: TGCGCCAGCAGCCCCCCCGGGACAGGGTATGGCTACACCTTC. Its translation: CASSPPGTGYGYTF. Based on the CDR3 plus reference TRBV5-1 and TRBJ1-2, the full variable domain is KAGVTQTPRYLIKTRGQQVTLSCSPISGHRSVSWYQQTPGQGLQFLFEYFSETQRNKGNFPGRFSGRQFSNSRSEMNVSTLELGDSALYLCASSPPGTGYGYTFGSGTRLTVV.

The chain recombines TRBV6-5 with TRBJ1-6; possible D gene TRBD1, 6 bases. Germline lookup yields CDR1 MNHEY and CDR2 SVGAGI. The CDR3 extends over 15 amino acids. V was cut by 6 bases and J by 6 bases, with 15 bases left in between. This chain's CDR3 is CASSRGGGGNSPLHF. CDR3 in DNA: TGTGCCAGCAGCCGCGGGGGGGGCGGTAATTCACCCCTCCACTTT.

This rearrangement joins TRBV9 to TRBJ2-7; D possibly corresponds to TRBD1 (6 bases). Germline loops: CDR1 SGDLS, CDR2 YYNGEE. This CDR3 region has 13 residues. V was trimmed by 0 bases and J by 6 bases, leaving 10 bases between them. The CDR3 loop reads CASSVGNRVEQYF. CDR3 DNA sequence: TGTGCCAGCAGCGTAGGCAACAGGGTCGAGCAGTACTTC.

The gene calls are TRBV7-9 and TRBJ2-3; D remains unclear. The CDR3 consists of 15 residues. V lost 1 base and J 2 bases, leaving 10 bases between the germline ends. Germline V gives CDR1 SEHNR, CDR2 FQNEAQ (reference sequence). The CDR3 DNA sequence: TGTGCCAGCAGCTTAGAGCCCAAGTTCACAGATACGCAGTATTTT. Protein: CASSLEPKFTDTQYF.

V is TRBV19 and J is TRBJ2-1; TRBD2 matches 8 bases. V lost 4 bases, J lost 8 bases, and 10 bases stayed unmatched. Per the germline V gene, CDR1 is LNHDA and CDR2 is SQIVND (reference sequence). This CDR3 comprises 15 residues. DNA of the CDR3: TGTGCCAGTAGTAGATCCGGGGGGGCTGGGGATGAGCAGTTCTTC. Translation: CASSRSGGAGDEQFF.

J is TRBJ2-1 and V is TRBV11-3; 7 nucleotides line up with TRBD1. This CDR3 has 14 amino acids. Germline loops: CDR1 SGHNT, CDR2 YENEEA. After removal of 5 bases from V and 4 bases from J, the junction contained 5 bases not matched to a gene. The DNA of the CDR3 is TGTGCCAGCAGCCCCCGACAGGGTTACAATGAGCAGTTCTTC. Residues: CASSPRQGYNEQFF.

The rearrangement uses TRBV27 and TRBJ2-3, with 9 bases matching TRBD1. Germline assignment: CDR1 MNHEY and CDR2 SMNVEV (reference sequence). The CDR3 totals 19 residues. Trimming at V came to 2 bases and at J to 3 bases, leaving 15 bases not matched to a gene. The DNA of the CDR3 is TGTGCCAGCAGTTTAGATTCGGGACAGGGTCCTTCGCGGACAGATACGCAGTATTTT. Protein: CASSLDSGQGPSRTDTQYF.

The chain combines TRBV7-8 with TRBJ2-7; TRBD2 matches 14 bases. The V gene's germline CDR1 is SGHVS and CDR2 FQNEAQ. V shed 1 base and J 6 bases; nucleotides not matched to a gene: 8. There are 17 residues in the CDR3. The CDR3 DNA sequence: TGTGCCAGCAGCTTAGTGGGACTAGCGGGGGAAAAAAGCGAGCAGTACTTC. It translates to CASSLVGLAGEKSEQYF.

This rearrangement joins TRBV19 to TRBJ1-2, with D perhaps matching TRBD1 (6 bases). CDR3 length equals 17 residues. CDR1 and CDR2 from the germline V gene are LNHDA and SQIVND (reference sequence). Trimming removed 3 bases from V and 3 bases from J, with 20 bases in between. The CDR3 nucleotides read TGTGCCAGTAGTATGACTTTGGACAGCCGAATGTACTATGGCTACACCTTC. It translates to CASSMTLDSRMYYGYTF.

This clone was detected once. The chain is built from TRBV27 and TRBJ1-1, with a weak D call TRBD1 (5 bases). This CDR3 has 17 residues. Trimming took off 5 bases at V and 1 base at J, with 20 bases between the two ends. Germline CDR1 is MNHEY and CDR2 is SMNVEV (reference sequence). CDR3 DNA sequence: TGTGCCAGCAGTCCCGAAAGGCAGGGTAGGAAGAACACTGAAGCTTTCTTT. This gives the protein CASSPERQGRKNTEAFF.

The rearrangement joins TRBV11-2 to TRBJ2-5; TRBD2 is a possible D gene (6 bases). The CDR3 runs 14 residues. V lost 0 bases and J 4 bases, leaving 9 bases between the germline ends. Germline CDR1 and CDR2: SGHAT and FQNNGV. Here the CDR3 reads CASSLERGGETQYF. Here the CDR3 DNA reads TGTGCCAGCAGCTTAGAAAGGGGAGGAGAGACCCAGTACTTC.

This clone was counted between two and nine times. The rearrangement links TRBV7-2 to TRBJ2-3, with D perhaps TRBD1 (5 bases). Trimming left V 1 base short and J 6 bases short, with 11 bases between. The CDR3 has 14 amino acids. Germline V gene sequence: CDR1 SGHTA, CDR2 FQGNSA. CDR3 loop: CASSLGNRRDTQYF. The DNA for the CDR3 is TGTGCCAGCAGCTTAGGAAACAGGCGGGATACGCAGTATTTT.

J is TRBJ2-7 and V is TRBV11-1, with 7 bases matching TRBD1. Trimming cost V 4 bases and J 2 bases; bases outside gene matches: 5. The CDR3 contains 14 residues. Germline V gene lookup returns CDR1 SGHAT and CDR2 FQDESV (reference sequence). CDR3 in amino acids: CASSYDRVAYEQYF. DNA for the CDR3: TGTGCCAGCAGCTACGACAGGGTAGCCTACGAGCAGTACTTC.

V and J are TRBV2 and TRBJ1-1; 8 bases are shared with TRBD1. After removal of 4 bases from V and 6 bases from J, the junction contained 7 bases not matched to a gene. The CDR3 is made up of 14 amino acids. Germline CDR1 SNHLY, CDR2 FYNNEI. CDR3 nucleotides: TGTGCCAGCAGTGCGAGACAGGGGAAGGCTGAAGCTTTCTTT. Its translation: CASSARQGKAEAFF.

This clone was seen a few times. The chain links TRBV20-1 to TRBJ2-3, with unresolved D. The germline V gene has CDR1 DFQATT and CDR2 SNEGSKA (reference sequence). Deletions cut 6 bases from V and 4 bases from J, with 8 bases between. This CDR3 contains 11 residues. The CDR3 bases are TGCAGTGCCTTTCCCGCAGATACGCAGTATTTT. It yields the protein CSAFPADTQYF.